The 21 T cell receptor beta chains given below trace back to one sample, sequenced in a study of blood T cell repertoires in COVID-19. Clones were read by immunoSEQ multiplex PCR, and TCRdb kept only the in-frame ones, dropping some. The sample comprises approximately 220,000 clones, more than 85% of which are singletons, and over 2.5% rests with the top ten. Sample: peripheral blood. The receptors shown here come from a man between 60 and 70 years old with acute or convalescent COVID-19.

The J gene is TRBJ2-1, the V gene TRBV12-2; the table assigns TRBD1, which was not confirmed against the DNA. TRBV12-2 is given as a pseudogene. This CDR3 has 18 residues. For the CDR3, the DNA is TGTGCAAGTCGCTTAGGGGCCTCGGGACAGGTCTCCTACAATGAGCAGTTCTTC. This codes for CASRLGASGQVSYNEQFF.

V usage is TRBV7-2 and J usage is TRBJ2-3; D is ambiguous. CDR1 and CDR2 from the germline V gene are SGHTA and FQGNSA. The CDR3 is 15 residues long. Trimming cost V 6 bases and J 3 bases, with 16 bases left between them. This CDR3 is CASSPSRVPTDTQYF. Written as DNA, the CDR3 is TGTGCCAGCAGTCCCAGCCGGGTCCCTACAGATACGCAGTATTTT.

This clone was seen only once. The rearrangement links TRBV5-3 to TRBJ1-1, with a possible D match to TRBD1 (6 bases). TRBV5-3 is assigned to the ORF class and has an uncertain function. The ends were cut back, 5 bases at V and 4 bases at J, with 15 bases in the middle. This CDR3 comprises 14 residues. The CDR3 is CARSYAGAGTEAFF. The CDR3 region has the DNA TGTGCCAGAAGTTATGCGGGGGCGGGCACTGAAGCTTTCTTT.

The V and J genes are TRBV11-2 and TRBJ2-2, with D possibly being TRBD1 (6 bases). There are 15 residues in the CDR3. Germline-derived CDR1 and CDR2 are SGHAT and FQNNGV. V gave up 5 bases and J gave up 5 bases, with 15 bases separating them. CDR3 in DNA: TGTGCCAGCAGCCGGGACACGGCCGGGACCGGGGAGCTGTTTTTT. Translating gives CASSRDTAGTGELFF. The full variable domain, with the rest looked up from reference TRBV11-2 and TRBJ2-2, is EAGVAQSPRYKIIEKRQSVAFWCNPISGHATLYWYQQILGQGPKLLIQFQNNGVVDDSQLPKDRFSAERLKGVDSTLKIQPAKLEDSAVYLCASSRDTAGTGELFFGEGSRLTVL.

The chain combines TRBV20-1 with TRBJ2-5; 7 nucleotides agree with TRBD1. J gave up 5 bases and V 4 bases, and 1 base lay outside the gene matches. This CDR3 region has 11 residues. Germline V gene lookup returns CDR1 DFQATT and CDR2 SNEGSKA (reference sequence). The CDR3 bases are TGCAGTGCTACACAGGGGGAGACCCAGTACTTC. This gives the protein CSATQGETQYF.

The genes are TRBV19 and TRBJ1-1, with TRBD1 matching 9 bases. V lost 4 bases, J lost 4 bases, and 10 bases stayed unmatched. Germline V CDR1 and CDR2: LNHDA, SQIVND (reference sequence). CDR3 size: 16 residues. The CDR3 DNA follows: TGTGCCAGTAGTACACGGCGTGACAGGGGGGTCACTGAAGCTTTCTTT. Translation gives CASSTRRDRGVTEAFF.

The gene calls are TRBV18 and TRBJ2-5, with D maybe TRBD2 (5 bases). The germline V gene has CDR1 KGHSH and CDR2 LQKENI. V was cut by 10 bases and J by 1 base, with 13 bases left in between. The CDR3 spans 13 residues. The CDR3 is CATAEALQETQYF. DNA for the CDR3: TGTGCCACGGCGGAGGCCCTCCAAGAGACCCAGTACTTC.

The chain links TRBV27 to TRBJ2-2, with D possibly matching TRBD2 (5 bases). The V end lost 7 bases, the J end lost 6 bases, and 21 bases lay between the germline ends. From germline, CDR1 is MNHEY and CDR2 SMNVEV (reference sequence). The CDR3 extends over 16 amino acids. The CDR3 here is CASNPTGNLHAGELFF. DNA of the CDR3: TGTGCCAGCAACCCGACCGGGAACTTGCACGCCGGGGAGCTGTTTTTT.

The chain has TRBV6-5 and TRBJ1-2; D not certain. The CDR3 runs to 13 residues. Germline values: CDR1 MNHEY, CDR2 SVGAGI. V was cut by 4 bases and J by 6 bases, with 12 bases left in between. This CDR3 is CASSSRDRHGYTF. The CDR3 coding sequence is TGTGCCAGCAGTTCCCGGGATCGTCATGGCTACACCTTC.

This clone appeared a single time. This chain uses TRBV6-5 with TRBJ1-3, with a possible D match to TRBD1 (5 bases). The ends were cut back, 6 bases at V and 6 bases at J, with 12 bases in the middle. The CDR3 extends over 13 amino acids. Germline CDR1 reads MNHEY; CDR2 reads SVGAGI. DNA of the CDR3: TGTGCCAGCAGCGCGCGACAGACAAACACCATATATTTT. Its translation is CASSARQTNTIYF.

CDR3 region: CASSFTGSGANVLTF. The CDR3 nucleotides read TGTGCCAGCAGCTTCACAGGCTCTGGGGCCAACGTCCTGACTTTC. The chain links TRBV7-3 to TRBJ2-6, with D tentatively TRBD1 (5 bases). The length of the CDR3 is 15 residues. V shed 3 bases and J shed 0 bases, with 6 bases lying between them. CDR1 and CDR2 (germline): SGHTA, FQGTGA.

The V gene is TRBV3-1 (or the pseudogene TRBV3-2), the J gene TRBJ1-4; 8 positions agree with TRBD1. Germline V gene lookup returns CDR1 LGHDT and CDR2 YNNKEL (reference sequence). There are 15 residues in the CDR3. V shed 5 bases and J 8 bases; nucleotides not matched to a gene: 10. The CDR3 reads CASSFPTGVGEKLFF. Here the CDR3 DNA reads TGTGCCAGCAGCTTCCCGACAGGGGTGGGGGAAAAACTGTTTTTT.

This clone was counted once. This rearrangement joins TRBV23-1 to TRBJ2-2, with 11 nucleotides matching TRBD1. TRBV23-1 is flagged as an ORF with uncertain function. The CDR3 consists of 16 residues. With V trimmed by 6 bases and J by 4 bases, 7 bases remained unmatched. CDR3 sequence (DNA): TGCGCCAGCAGCCACCGCGGGACAGGGGGCACCGGGGAGCTGTTTTTT. It yields the protein CASSHRGTGGTGELFF.

The J gene is TRBJ1-4, the V gene TRBV4-2; a weak D match, TRBD1 (5 bases). Germline lookup yields CDR1 LGHNA and CDR2 YNFKEQ. V lost 4 bases to trimming and J lost 2 bases, with 14 bases between them. CDR3 length: 16 amino acids. Here the CDR3 DNA reads TGTGCCAGCAGCCGATCCGAAGCAGGGACTAATGAAAAACTGTTTTTT. It is translated as CASSRSEAGTNEKLFF.

This chain connects TRBV7-9 to TRBJ2-3, with 8 bases aligning to TRBD2. The germline CDR1 and CDR2 sequences are SEHNR and FQNEAQ (reference sequence). J lost 1 base, V lost 4 bases, and 4 bases had no gene match. The CDR3 loop spans 15 amino acids. The DNA for the CDR3 is TGTGCCAGCAGCTCACGGCGGGGGGGCACAGATACGCAGTATTTT. It specifies CASSSRRGGTDTQYF.

J is TRBJ2-3 and V is TRBV3-1 (or the pseudogene TRBV3-2), with D uncertain. The CDR3 contains 15 residues. CDR1 LGHDT and CDR2 YNNKEL come from the germline V gene (reference sequence). The V and J ends lost 1 base and 2 bases respectively, with 10 bases between them. The CDR3 loop reads CASSQVLQNTDTQYF. CDR3 DNA sequence: TGTGCCAGCAGCCAAGTTTTACAGAACACAGATACGCAGTATTTT.

V usage is TRBV6-2 or TRBV6-3 and J usage is TRBJ2-7, with TRBD1 as a possible D gene (6 bases). Germline CDR1 reads MNHEY; CDR2 reads SVGEGT. The CDR3 runs 14 residues. The germline V and J ends were trimmed by 5 bases and 1 base, with 12 bases remaining between them. DNA for the CDR3: TGTGCCAGCAGTAAACAGGGCGGATCCTACGAGCAGTACTTC. Its protein product is CASSKQGGSYEQYF.

The chain joins TRBV9 to TRBJ2-6; tentatively, D is TRBD2 (5 bases). The germline CDR1 and CDR2 sequences are SGDLS and YYNGEE. V dropped 1 base and J dropped 3 bases, with 11 bases sitting between them. The CDR3 consists of 16 residues. CDR3: CASSVRGTVGANVLTF. The DNA for the CDR3 is TGTGCCAGCAGCGTACGGGGTACGGTTGGGGCCAACGTCCTGACTTTC.

The chain employs TRBV9 and TRBJ1-6, with no clear D. Germline CDR1 SGDLS, CDR2 YYNGEE. This CDR3 is built from 14 residues. Trimming shortened V by 4 bases and J by 3 bases, and 8 bases separated the two germline ends. As DNA, the CDR3 is TGTGCCAGCAGCCCGGGGAGCTATAATTCACCCCTCCACTTT. Protein sequence: CASSPGSYNSPLHF.

The chain links TRBV2 to TRBJ2-5; D is possibly TRBD2 (5 bases). Germline CDR1 is SNHLY and CDR2 is FYNNEI. The CDR3 has 17 residues. The V end lost 4 bases, the J end lost 9 bases, and 27 bases lay between the germline ends. For the CDR3, the DNA is TGTGCCAGCAGTGGCGGAAGCGGCAAGTTCGAAAAGGCGGCCCAGTACTTC. Translated: CASSGGSGKFEKAAQYF. The variable domain in full, completed from reference TRBV2 and TRBJ2-5, reads EPEVTQTPSHQVTQMGQEVILRCVPISNHLYFYWYRQILGQKVEFLVSFYNNEISEKSEIFDDQFSVERPDGSNFTLKIRSTKLEDSAMYFCASSGGSGKFEKAAQYFGPGTRLLVL.

This clone was counted a single time. The sample holds other DNA sequences that translate to the same CDR3. This chain links TRBV7-3 with TRBJ2-2; a weak D match, TRBD1 (6 bases). Per germline, CDR1 SGHTA and CDR2 FQGTGA. V gave up 3 bases and J gave up 4 bases, with 12 bases separating them. The CDR3 extends over 15 amino acids. Here the CDR3 reads CASSLAGVGTGELFF. CDR3 in DNA: TGTGCCAGCAGCTTGGCAGGGGTTGGCACCGGGGAGCTGTTTTTT.